Listed below are T cell receptor beta chains from one sample, sequenced in a study of regulatory T cells in long-lasting Graves disease. Each CDR3 protein is one row after TCRdb ran MiXCR on the multiplex PCR reads. Counted here are fewer than 600,000 distinct CDR3 sequences, about 20% occurring once; the ten biggest clones make up roughly 13%. Specimen: peripheral blood mononuclear cells (PBMCs), collected when the disease was refractory, from a patient treated with antithyroid drugs. Receptor source: a female donor with Graves disease. CDR3s leave out the opening cysteine and the closing phenylalanine or tryptophan.

v_gene	j_gene	len	CDR3aa
TRBV6-1	TRBJ2-5	12	ASSPRDGRETQY
TRBV7-3	TRBJ1-4	12	ASSLNWRDAELF
TRBV2	TRBJ1-1	10	ASLAVNTEAF
TRBV4-2	TRBJ2-2	17	ASSQERLAGGPSTGELF
TRBV20-1	TRBJ1-5	12	SARDLRRNQPQH
TRBV20-1	TRBJ1-2	11	SARVNGTYGYT
TRBV7-8	TRBJ2-7	13	ASSLLFRGPHEQY
TRBV4-3	TRBJ2-2	14	ASSQDPPGNTGELF
TRBV27	TRBJ2-2	13	ASSLAGGGTGELF
TRBV20-1	TRBJ2-7	13	SARVRSIGTYEQY
TRBV29-1	TRBJ1-2	10	SVETRLGGYT
TRBV9	TRBJ2-7	13	ASSVEGGQRDEQY
TRBV24-1	TRBJ1-1	14	ATSDSGTGAVTEAF
TRBV14	TRBJ1-1	13	ASSHSSEGGTEAF
TRBV11-3	TRBJ2-4	15	ASSRAGAYGAKNIQY
TRBV6-1	TRBJ2-5	9	ASSPEGTQY
TRBV28	TRBJ1-1	14	ASSFLGERLNTEAF
TRBV20-1	TRBJ2-5	13	SARDWQGAGKTQY
TRBV7-2	TRBJ2-7	16	ASSPGWLGLADHHEQY
TRBV12-3/TRBV12-4	TRBJ1-5	12	ASSLGQGKQPQH
TRBV5-4	TRBJ1-4	13	ASSLEAATNEKLF
TRBV20-1	TRBJ1-2	15	SAREGPGDRVNYGYT
TRBV7-9	TRBJ2-5	14	ASSPKWTSGGETQY
TRBV28	TRBJ2-5	11	ASRAQGGETQY
TRBV9	TRBJ2-2	12	ASSPRGNTGELF
TRBV3-1	TRBJ1-2	17	ASSQAAERTGVGRFGYT
TRBV20-1	TRBJ1-1	12	SIPPRGENTEAF
TRBV14	TRBJ2-5	13	ASSQSTGVAETQY